What follows is one T cell receptor beta chain and its context. There are a few counts of this clonotype. Its antigen specificity is not known. One base away there is no much larger clone; base qualities are not given. V is cut back by 0 bases and J by 4 bases, with 5 bases in the junction unmatched. As encoded in the germline V gene, CDR1 is SGHTA while CDR2 is FQGTGA. The CDR3 goes from the cysteine to the phenylalanine over 16 residues. Only the CDR3 DNA stays, 48 bases, in frame from base 1. These data come from a study of T cells in Graves' hyperthyroidism and ophthalmopathy (dated by TCRdb to the late 2010s). Regarding the study in general: Peripheral blood samples were taken at initial diagnosis, before any treatment was given. After sampling, hyperthyroidism patients received methimazole starting at 30 mg daily, and ophthalmopathy patients received high-dose intravenous methylprednisolone. A discovery cohort of about a hundred patients, about 43 with Graves' ophthalmopathy and approximately 55 with stable Graves' hyperthyroidism, was used to find distinguishing TCR V-J signatures. In about six Graves' hyperthyroidism patients, the study also compared T-cell repertoires from thyroid tissue with T-cell repertoires from blood. Prospective prediction of ophthalmopathy was tested in an independent validation cohort consisting of 18 to 20 hyperthyroidism patients and around 16 patients who later progressed to ophthalmopathy. The 90 to 100 discovery patients were randomly split 7:3 into training and test sets. According to the paper, TCR Vbeta CDR3 sequencing was carried out on 135 peripheral blood samples, which came from fewer than 50 ophthalmopathy, roughly 75 hyperthyroidism and some 17 progressor patients.

The TCR beta CDR3 regions were amplified from RNA transcripts. The first round of RT-PCR for the TCR CDR3 was performed with the HTBI primer set and the Qiagen OneStep RT-PCR kit. Libraries were constructed in a second round of multiplex PCR, after which size selection and purification were carried out. Paired-end sequencing of the libraries was performed with 100 bp reads on an Illumina HiSeq2000. As for the original processing: SOAPnuke was used to process the raw data, removing reads that contained adapters or uncalled bases, had a mean Phred below 15, or lacked an exact match to the constant primer or identifier. COPE v1.2.5 was used to merge high-quality paired reads, and clonotypes were defined as unique nucleotide sequences. MiTCR v1.1 was used to align the clonotypes against IMGT TRBV, TRBD and TRBJ reference segments. Analysis was restricted to V-J combinations with a frequency above 0.0001, which covered about 99% of repertoires. A TCS score was defined as the ratio of F50 (clonal expansion) to E x V (chaos), with BLOSUM62-based TCRdist applied between CDR3 peptides within each V-J. Welch's t-statistics and random forest reduced some 510 V-J features to some 14, which were used in a naive Bayes classifier (R e1071). TCRdb applied fastp at Q25 and MiXCR to the public reads, then kept only in-frame beta chains. CDR3 protein duplicates are merged, each entry listing the most common genes and DNA. TCRdb, not the authors, supplied the V and J calls. This sample has fewer than 200,000 distinct CDR3 sequences in its table, and about a sixth of those were observed once. The ten largest clones capture 25% to 30% of the sample.

Points the paper makes about the study in general: A model built on a 13 V-J signature distinguished ophthalmopathy from stable hyperthyroidism, reaching about 89% sensitivity and 81% to 83% specificity in cross-validation and 80%/75% in testing. Blood samples also contained most of the expanded thyroid clonotypes (frequency above 0.001), which suggests that blood repertoires may reflect thyroid immune responses. Sample size was not statistically predetermined, and investigators were not blinded to group allocation. During validation, the model predicted progression to ophthalmopathy a median of about 6.3 months ahead of onset, with roughly 65% sensitivity and 72.22% specificity.

A patient counted as having stable Graves' hyperthyroidism if no progression to ophthalmopathy occurred over 18 months of follow-up. Hyperthyroidism patients were newly diagnosed, had a disease duration of under 2 months, and were aged 18 to 65 years. The study excluded patients with uncontrolled infections, other autoimmune diseases, pregnancy or lactation. Diagnoses were based on clinical symptoms, serum thyroxine and TRAb, thyroid ultrasound and orbital computed tomography. Ficoll-Paque density gradient centrifugation was used to isolate PBMCs from 9.5 to 10 ml of fresh peripheral blood. Total RNA was extracted using Trizol reagent, and RNA quality was assessed on an Agilent 2100 Bioanalyzer.

The specimen was blood. The clonotype originates from a woman aged 45-59 years with Graves' hyperthyroidism. The chain joins TRBV7-3 to TRBJ2-2; the central 7 bases match TRBD2. The CDR3 protein is CASSLTGGRVTGELFF. The base sequence is TGTGCCAGCAGCTTAACCGGGGGGAGAGTCACCGGGGAGCTGTTTTTT.